The 7 T cell receptor beta chains reported below all come from one sample, sequenced in a study of cytomegalovirus exposure and HLA in healthy donors. Researchers ran the PCR with 60 Vbeta and 13 Jbeta primers. The protocol was immunoSEQ multiplex PCR, while the TCRdb copy is restricted to in-frame clones and leaves out a portion. The sample holds about 85,000 clones, 80% seen once. The sequenced sample was PBMCs. These receptors were collected from a man aged 45 to 65 in good health and CMV-seropositive.

This clone was seen a handful of times. This chain joins TRBV7-6 and TRBJ2-7; 10 nucleotides line up with TRBD2. Looked up from germline, CDR1 is SGHVS and CDR2 is FNYEAQ. V trimming: 1 base; J trimming: 5 bases; junction bases outside the gene matches: 11. The CDR3 sequence is 17 residues long. The DNA of the CDR3 is TGTGCCAGCAGCTTAGTTCTTGGGACTAGCGTCCCGGACGAGCAGTACTTC. Translating it yields CASSLVLGTSVPDEQYF.

The chain carries TRBV7-8 and TRBJ2-7; 7 bases are a match to TRBD2. The germline V gene has CDR1 SGHVS and CDR2 FQNEAQ. CDR3 size: 15 residues. J gave up 7 bases and V 1 base, and 10 bases lay outside the gene matches. CDR3 in DNA: TGTGCCAGCAGCTTAGATTCAGCGGGACTTTGGGAGCAGTACTTC. As protein: CASSLDSAGLWEQYF.

The V and J genes are TRBV14 and TRBJ2-2; possible D gene TRBD1, 5 bases. Germline V CDR1 and CDR2: SGHDN, FVKESK. The CDR3 is 13 amino acids. Trimming removed 1 base at V and 7 bases at J, with 7 bases between. The CDR3 nucleotides are TGTGCCAGCAGCCAAGGGGGCTTCGGGGAGCTGTTTTTT. This codes for CASSQGGFGELFF.

In nucleotides, the CDR3 is TGTGCCAGCAGTTACTCGGGTAGTGGGCACGAGCAGTACTTC. It specifies CASSYSGSGHEQYF. The chain uses TRBV6-5 and TRBJ2-7; D ambiguous. V lost 0 bases, J lost 5 bases, and 11 bases lay in between. Germline V lookup: CDR1 MNHEY, CDR2 SVGAGI. This CDR3 is built from 14 residues.

The CDR3, as DNA: TGTGCCAGCAGCCCCCTCGGGGGGACCAACACCGGGGAGCTGTTTTTT. Its translation: CASSPLGGTNTGELFF. V is TRBV14 and J is TRBJ2-2; 7 bases agree with TRBD2. Germline CDR1 and CDR2: SGHDN and FVKESK. Trimming at V came to 4 bases and at J to 2 bases, leaving 7 bases not matched to a gene. The CDR3 is made up of 16 amino acids.

This clone came up a few times. This chain joins TRBV5-1 and TRBJ2-1; 8 nucleotides match TRBD2. CDR1 is SGHRS and CDR2 is YFSETQ in the germline V gene. V lost 4 bases, J lost 6 bases, and 12 bases stayed unmatched. The CDR3 consists of 16 residues. The CDR3 nucleotides are TGCGCCAGCAGCAGGCCCCAACTAGCGGCCAGCAATGAGCAGTTCTTC. Translation: CASSRPQLAASNEQFF.

The chain recombines TRBV2 with TRBJ1-1; 7 bases fit TRBD1. V was pared by 2 bases and J by 10 bases, with 13 bases of the junction left unmatched. The CDR3 extends over 15 amino acids. Germline V gene data show CDR1 as SNHLY and CDR2 as FYNNEI. This chain's CDR3 is CASSEFSGGLRVAFF. The CDR3 DNA is TGTGCCAGCAGTGAATTTTCAGGGGGACTCCGAGTAGCTTTCTTT.